These T cell receptor beta chains were read from a single sample in a study of blood T cells in healthy people across ages. TCRdb reanalysed the 5' RACE reads using MiXCR and keeps one entry per CDR3 protein. The sample has some 1.6 million distinct CDR3 sequences, around 35% seen once. Source material: blood. The origin of the receptors is a woman in her twenties or thirties in good health. The CDR3 runs from the conserved cysteine through the conserved F or W. A D gene is named only where the DNA matches it firmly. Clone sizes are given selectively: once, few, many, or a class where the clone is expanded.

-	TRBV12-3/TRBV12-4	TRBJ1-2	few	CASSQGPVYGYTF	TGTGCCAGCAGCCAGGGACCCGTCTATGGCTACACCTTC
TRBD2	TRBV20-1	TRBJ2-5	-	CSASPTSRVQETQYF	TGCAGTGCTAGCCCGACTAGCAGGGTCCAAGAGACCCAGTACTTC
-	TRBV7-2	TRBJ1-1	-	CASSLVGHTEAFF	TGTGCCAGCAGTTTGGTCGGACACACTGAAGCTTTCTTT
-	TRBV7-2	TRBJ2-7	few	CASSLRGASGPYEQYF	TGTGCCAGCAGCTTAAGGGGGGCTAGCGGCCCCTACGAGCAGTACTTC
-	TRBV20-1	TRBJ2-7	once	CSAEGGETGSGAEQYF	TGCAGTGCTGAGGGGGGGGAGACAGGTTCAGGAGCCGAGCAGTACTTC
TRBD1	TRBV10-2	TRBJ2-7	-	CATMGQGPYEQYF	TGCGCCACCATGGGACAGGGGCCCTACGAGCAGTACTTC
-	TRBV28	TRBJ1-1	-	CAGRERDTEAFF	TGTGCCGGCAGGGAGCGGGACACTGAAGCTTTCTTT
-	TRBV20-1	TRBJ2-4	-	CSAGRGVLAKNIQYF	TGCAGTGCCGGCCGCGGGGTGCTAGCCAAAAACATTCAGTACTTC
TRBD1	TRBV28	TRBJ1-1	-	CASSLTGGAGNTEAFF	TGTGCCAGCAGTTTAACAGGGGGCGCGGGTAATACTGAAGCTTTCTTT
-	TRBV5-1	TRBJ1-2	-	CASSWGRNGYTF	TGCGCCAGCAGCTGGGGACGAAATGGCTACACCTTC
TRBD1	TRBV4-1	TRBJ2-3	-	CASSPVRGLGTDTQYF	TGCGCCAGCAGCCCGGTCAGGGGGCTCGGCACAGATACGCAGTATTTT